This T cell receptor beta chain stems from a study of blood T cell repertoires in COVID-19 (dated by TCRdb to 2018 to 2020). In the study overall: The collaborator samples originated in the United States, Italy and Spain and spanned the acute and convalescent phases of COVID-19. The dataset comprised deeply sampled blood TCRbeta repertoires from subjects exposed to, actively infected with, or recovered from COVID-19. Where available, HLA class I and class II types were taken from metadata supplied by the sample provider and were not determined by assay-based typing. A de-identified subject ID, COVID-19 status, age in years and sex were almost always included in the sample metadata. The repertoires were released in a freely available public database meant as a resource for research on the immune response to SARS-CoV-2. The samples were drawn from the first 160 participants of the ongoing ImmuneRACE study and from 1,254 subjects provided by 6 global collaborators. The material from the prospective study consisted of cDNA or gDNA derived from T cells, B-cell-depleted T cells, or PBMCs. Results the study describes overall, beyond this receptor: How much clinical and demographic metadata was included differed by source and by participant, and the metadata was provided uncurated.

Participants in the prospective study were enrolled through a virtual design, were aged about 18 to 89 years, and lived in 24 United States geographic areas. In the prospective study, cohorts were assigned on the basis of participant-reported clinical history obtained from a screening survey and a study questionnaire. Exposed participants had been in contact with someone with a PCR-confirmed or clinician-diagnosed COVID-19 case within 2 weeks of study entry. Mobile phlebotomists in the prospective study collected whole blood, serum and a nasopharyngeal or oropharyngeal swab from every participant. Participants in the prospective study had the option to provide additional blood draws and questionnaires over an approximately 2-month period. Before DNA extraction, blood samples from the prospective study were shipped at room temperature or frozen. Details on this clone: The specificity of this receptor is unknown. Base qualities are missing; no much larger clone stands one base away.

TCRbeta CDR3 regions were amplified from genomic DNA by means of the immunoSEQ Assay, a bias-controlled multiplex PCR. The study's processing was this. The number of nucleated cells in each sample was estimated from the amplification of reference gene primers within the assay. To quantify the absolute abundance of each unique TCRbeta CDR3 rearrangement, sequence reads were collapsed and filtered. For each sample, productive Simpson clonality was calculated by taking the square root of Simpson's diversity index across productive rearrangements. TCRdb obtained this table from immuneACCESS and retained in-frame rearrangements with V and J assigned. These tables miss some clones; where compared with another copy, unresolved V genes account for less than half of the shortfall, and the remainder is unexplained. V, J and clone size derive from that table, while D and trimming were established from the DNA sequence. Recorded for this sample are approximately 270,000 clones; 75% to 95% of them occurred a single time. Clones ranked in the top ten supply roughly 2.8% of the sample.

Relative to germline, V is 5 bases shorter and J is 4 bases shorter, with 17 bases between their ends. CDR1 and CDR2, looked up from the germline V gene (reference sequence), are PRHDT and FYEKMQ. The CDR3 has 15 amino acids, counting the end cysteine and phenylalanine. Only the CDR3 region is kept as DNA, spanning 45 bases read in frame from base 1. The chain couples TRBV13 to TRBJ1-1; the D gene is possibly TRBD1, with 6 bases matching. The source is a man in his forties who had been exposed to COVID-19. The sequenced material came from PBMCs or T cells enriched from blood (not recorded which). The CDR3 amino acid sequence is: CASSKRQDVGTEAFF. The nucleotide sequence reads as follows: TGTGCCAGCAGCAAGCGACAGGACGTAGGCACTGAAGCTTTCTTT. Reference TRBV13 and TRBJ1-1 genes cover what lies past the CDR3, so the full variable domain is AAGVIQSPRHLIKEKRETATLKCYPIPRHDTVYWYQQGPGQDPQFLISFYEKMQSDKGSIPDRFSAQQFSDYHSELNMSSLELGDSALYFCASSKRQDVGTEAFFGQGTRLTVV.